This passage covers 9 T cell receptor beta chains from one sample sequenced in a study of blood T cell repertoires in COVID-19. TCRdb's copy holds only in-frame clones and misses some; the assay was immunoSEQ multiplex PCR. The sample shows 50,000 to 65,000 clones, approximately 86% of them seen only once. The sequenced material came from peripheral blood. These receptors originate from a man aged 65-85 years with acute or convalescent COVID-19.

This clone was seen only a few times. Its ends do not fully match the called genes, so a read error is possible. The chain joins TRBV27 to TRBJ2-1; D gene ambiguous. The CDR3 has 12 residues. Germline assignment: CDR1 MNHEY and CDR2 SMNVEV (reference sequence). The CDR3 coding sequence is TGTGCCAGCAGTCTACGCAGAAGCGATGCGGTCTTC. Translation gives CASSLRRSDAVF.

The gene calls are TRBV19 and TRBJ1-1, with 9 bases fitting TRBD1. Germline values: CDR1 LNHDA, CDR2 SQIVND (reference sequence). V gave up 4 bases and J gave up 3 bases; unmatched junction bases: 9. This CDR3 is 16 amino acids long. CDR3 loop: CASSSSGTGIHTEAFF. The CDR3 region has the DNA TGTGCCAGTAGTAGCTCCGGGACAGGGATCCACACTGAAGCTTTCTTT.

This CDR3 is CASSVEAVAYEQYF. DNA for the CDR3: TGTGCCAGCAGCGTAGAAGCGGTTGCCTACGAGCAGTACTTC. The chain employs TRBV9 and TRBJ2-7; D possibly corresponds to TRBD2 (5 bases). The germline V gene encodes CDR1 SGDLS and CDR2 YYNGEE. This CDR3 has 14 residues. V shed 0 bases and J shed 2 bases, with 9 bases lying between them.

Concerning this clone itself: The germline gene is not matched at one end of the junction; a read error may be the cause. The CDR3 reads CATSVGGGFLETQYF. As DNA, the CDR3 is TGTGCCACCAGCGTAGGGGGGGGCTTCTTGGAGACCCAGTACTTC. The rearrangement joins TRBV9 to TRBJ2-5; possibly TRBD2 for D (7 bases). This CDR3 is built from 15 residues. Germline V gene lookup returns CDR1 SGDLS and CDR2 YYNGEE.

The chain combines TRBV28 with TRBJ1-5, with D hard to call. Germline V lookup: CDR1 MDHEN, CDR2 SYDVKM. V lost 1 base, J lost 4 bases, and 11 bases lay in between. The CDR3 extends over 15 amino acids. CDR3: CASSLLPEGNQPQHF. The CDR3 DNA reads TGTGCCAGCAGTTTATTACCGGAGGGAAATCAGCCCCAGCATTTT.

The chain links TRBV6-6 to TRBJ1-1; no reliable D call. This CDR3 comprises 14 residues. Germline V lookup: CDR1 MNHNY, CDR2 SVGAGI (reference sequence). V was pared by 0 bases and J by 7 bases, with 12 bases between. As DNA, the CDR3 is TGTGCCAGCAGTTACTCGATCGCGGCTTATGAAGCTTTCTTT. This encodes CASSYSIAAYEAFF.

The chain couples TRBV6-5 to TRBJ1-3; perhaps TRBD1 as D (5 bases). The V end lost 6 bases, the J end lost 3 bases, and 15 bases lay between the germline ends. Germline values: CDR1 MNHEY, CDR2 SVGAGI. This CDR3 has 15 residues. The CDR3, as DNA: TGTGCCAGCAGCCCCCAGGGAAATTTTGGAAACACCATATATTTT. Amino acids: CASSPQGNFGNTIYF.

In its sample, this clone was seen a few times. The chain employs TRBV5-6 and TRBJ2-7; 10 bases fit TRBD1. After removal of 7 bases from V and 4 bases from J, the junction contained 8 bases not matched to a gene. Germline V gene lookup returns CDR1 SGHDT and CDR2 YYEEEE. CDR3 length: 14 residues. CDR3: CASRRRDRGYEQYF. CDR3 coding DNA: TGTGCCAGCCGTCGCCGGGACAGGGGATACGAGCAGTACTTC. Full variable domain (outside the CDR3, taken from reference TRBV5-6 and TRBJ2-7): DAGVTQSPTHLIKTRGQQVTLRCSPKSGHDTVSWYQQALGQGPQFIFQYYEEEERQRGNFPDRFSGHQFPNYSSELNVNALLLGDSALYLCASRRRDRGYEQYFGPGTRLTVT.

This chain uses TRBV6-5 with TRBJ1-5; D is unresolved. Germline lookup yields CDR1 MNHEY and CDR2 SVGAGI. This CDR3 has 13 amino acids. V dropped 2 bases and J dropped 11 bases, with 13 bases sitting between them. In DNA form, the CDR3 reads TGTGCCAGCAGTTACGCCTCGGGGATGTCCCAGCATTTT. Amino acids: CASSYASGMSQHF.